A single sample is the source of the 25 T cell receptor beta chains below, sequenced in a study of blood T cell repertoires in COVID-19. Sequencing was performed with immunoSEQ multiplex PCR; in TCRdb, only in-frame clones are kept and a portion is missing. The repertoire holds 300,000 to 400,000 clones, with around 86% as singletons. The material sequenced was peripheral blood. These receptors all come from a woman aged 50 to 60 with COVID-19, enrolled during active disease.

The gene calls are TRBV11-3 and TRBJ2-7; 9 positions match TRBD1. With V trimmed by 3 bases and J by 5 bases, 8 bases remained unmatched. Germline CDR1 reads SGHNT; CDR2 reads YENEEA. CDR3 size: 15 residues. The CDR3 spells CASSFLDRGIDEQYF. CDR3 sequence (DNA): TGTGCCAGCAGCTTCTTGGACAGGGGTATCGACGAGCAGTACTTC. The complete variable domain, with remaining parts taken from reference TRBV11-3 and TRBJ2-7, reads EAGVVQSPRYKIIEKKQPVAFWCNPISGHNTLYWYLQNLGQGPELLIRYENEEAVDDSQLPKDRFSAERLKGVDSTLKIQPAELGDSAVYLCASSFLDRGIDEQYFGPGTRLTVT.

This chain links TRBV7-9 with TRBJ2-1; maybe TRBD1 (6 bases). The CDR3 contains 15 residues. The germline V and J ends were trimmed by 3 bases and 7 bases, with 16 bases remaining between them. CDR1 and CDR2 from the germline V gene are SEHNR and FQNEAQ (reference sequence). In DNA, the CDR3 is TGTGCCAGCAGCTTGATAGGAACAGGGAGTAATGAGCAGTTCTTC. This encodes CASSLIGTGSNEQFF.

The CDR3 sequence is CASSWDRGEDTQYF. CDR3 sequence (DNA): TGCGCCAGCAGCTGGGACAGGGGCGAAGATACGCAGTATTTT. The rearrangement joins TRBV5-1 to TRBJ2-3; 10 positions agree with TRBD1. The CDR3 runs 14 residues. Germline loops: CDR1 SGHRS, CDR2 YFSETQ. V lost 3 bases and J lost 5; bases outside the gene matches: 3.

Here the CDR3 DNA reads TGTGCCAGCAGCCAAAAGGACAGGGGCCGTAACACCATATATTTT. Its protein is CASSQKDRGRNTIYF. The genes are TRBV3-1 (or the pseudogene TRBV3-2) and TRBJ1-3; 9 bases are shared with TRBD1. Germline CDR1 is LGHDT and CDR2 is YNNKEL (reference sequence). This CDR3 has 15 amino acids. V gave up 2 bases and J gave up 7 bases; unmatched junction bases: 6.

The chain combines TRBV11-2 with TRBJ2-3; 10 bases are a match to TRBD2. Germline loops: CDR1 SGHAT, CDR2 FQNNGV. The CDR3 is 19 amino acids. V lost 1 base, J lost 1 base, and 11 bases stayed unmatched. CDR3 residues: CASSLVPAGGVFGTDTQYF. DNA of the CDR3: TGTGCCAGCAGCTTAGTTCCAGCGGGAGGGGTATTTGGCACAGATACGCAGTATTTT. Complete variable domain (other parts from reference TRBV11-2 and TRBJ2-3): EAGVAQSPRYKIIEKRQSVAFWCNPISGHATLYWYQQILGQGPKLLIQFQNNGVVDDSQLPKDRFSAERLKGVDSTLKIQPAKLEDSAVYLCASSLVPAGGVFGTDTQYFGPGTRLTVL.

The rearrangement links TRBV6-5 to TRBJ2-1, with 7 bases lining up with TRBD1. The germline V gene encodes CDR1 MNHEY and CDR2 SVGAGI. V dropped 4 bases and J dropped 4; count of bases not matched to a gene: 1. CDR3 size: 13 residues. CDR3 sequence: CASSSGQYNEQFF. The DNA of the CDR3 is TGTGCCAGCAGTTCGGGACAGTACAATGAGCAGTTCTTC.

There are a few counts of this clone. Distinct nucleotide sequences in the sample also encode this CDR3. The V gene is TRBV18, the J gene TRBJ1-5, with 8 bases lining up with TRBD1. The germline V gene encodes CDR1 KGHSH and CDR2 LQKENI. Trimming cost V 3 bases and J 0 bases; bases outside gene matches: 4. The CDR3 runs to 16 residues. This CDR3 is CASSPDRVDSNQPQHF. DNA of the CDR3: TGTGCCAGCTCACCGGACAGGGTCGATAGCAATCAGCCCCAGCATTTT.

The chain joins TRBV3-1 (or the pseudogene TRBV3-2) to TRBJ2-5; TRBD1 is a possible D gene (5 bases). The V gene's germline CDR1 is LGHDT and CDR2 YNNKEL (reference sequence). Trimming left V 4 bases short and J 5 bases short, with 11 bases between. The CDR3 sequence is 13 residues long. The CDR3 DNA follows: TGTGCCAGCAGCCCGTCAGGGTCGGAGACCCAGTACTTC. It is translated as CASSPSGSETQYF.

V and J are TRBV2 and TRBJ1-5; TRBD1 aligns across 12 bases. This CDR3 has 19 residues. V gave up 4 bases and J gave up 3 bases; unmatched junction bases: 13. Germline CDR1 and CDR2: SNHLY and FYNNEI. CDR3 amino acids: CASSGLPGTGGIYNQPQHF. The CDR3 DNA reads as TGTGCCAGCAGTGGGCTCCCCGGGACAGGGGGCATTTACAATCAGCCCCAGCATTTT.

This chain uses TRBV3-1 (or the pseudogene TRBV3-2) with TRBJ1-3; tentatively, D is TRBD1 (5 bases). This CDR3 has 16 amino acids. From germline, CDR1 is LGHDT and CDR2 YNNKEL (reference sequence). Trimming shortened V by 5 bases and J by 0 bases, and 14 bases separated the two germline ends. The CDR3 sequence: CASSFWTPSSGNTIYF. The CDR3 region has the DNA TGTGCCAGCAGCTTTTGGACACCCAGCTCTGGAAACACCATATATTTT.

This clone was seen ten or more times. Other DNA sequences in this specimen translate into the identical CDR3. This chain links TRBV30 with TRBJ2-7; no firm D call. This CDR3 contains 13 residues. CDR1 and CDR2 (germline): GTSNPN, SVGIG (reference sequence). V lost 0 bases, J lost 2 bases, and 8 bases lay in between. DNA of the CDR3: TGTGCCTGGAGTGTTGGCGGTCCCTACGAGCAGTACTTC. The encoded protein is CAWSVGGPYEQYF.

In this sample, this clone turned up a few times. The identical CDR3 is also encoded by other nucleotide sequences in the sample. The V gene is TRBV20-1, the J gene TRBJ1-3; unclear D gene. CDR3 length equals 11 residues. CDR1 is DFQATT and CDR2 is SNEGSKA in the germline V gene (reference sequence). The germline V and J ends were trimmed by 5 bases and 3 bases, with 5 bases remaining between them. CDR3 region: CSAHSGNTIYF. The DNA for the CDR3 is TGCAGTGCTCACAGTGGAAACACCATATATTTT.

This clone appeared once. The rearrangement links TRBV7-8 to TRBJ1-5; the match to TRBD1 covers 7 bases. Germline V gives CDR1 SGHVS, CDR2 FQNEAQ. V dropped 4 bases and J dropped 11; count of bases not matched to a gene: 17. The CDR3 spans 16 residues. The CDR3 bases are TGTGCCAGCAGCTACCGGGACAGCTCCCTAAGTGAGGCCCAGCATTTT. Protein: CASSYRDSSLSEAQHF.

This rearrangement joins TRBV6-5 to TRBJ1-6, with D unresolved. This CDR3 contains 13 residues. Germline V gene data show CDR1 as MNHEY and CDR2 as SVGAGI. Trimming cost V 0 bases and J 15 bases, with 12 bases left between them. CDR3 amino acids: CASSYSDGILLHF. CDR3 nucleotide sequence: TGTGCCAGCAGTTACTCCGACGGGATACTCCTCCACTTT.

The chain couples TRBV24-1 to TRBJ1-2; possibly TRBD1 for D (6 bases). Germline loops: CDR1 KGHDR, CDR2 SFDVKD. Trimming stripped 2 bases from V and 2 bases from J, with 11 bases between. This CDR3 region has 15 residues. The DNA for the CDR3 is TGTGCCACCAGTGATTCGGGGGGGGGCAACTATGGCTACACCTTC. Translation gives CATSDSGGGNYGYTF.

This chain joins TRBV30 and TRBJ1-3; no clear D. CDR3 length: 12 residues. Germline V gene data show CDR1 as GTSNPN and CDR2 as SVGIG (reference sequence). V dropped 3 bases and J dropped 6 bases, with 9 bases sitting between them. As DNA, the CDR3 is TGTGCCTGGAGACCTAAGTTAAACACCATATATTTT. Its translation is CAWRPKLNTIYF.

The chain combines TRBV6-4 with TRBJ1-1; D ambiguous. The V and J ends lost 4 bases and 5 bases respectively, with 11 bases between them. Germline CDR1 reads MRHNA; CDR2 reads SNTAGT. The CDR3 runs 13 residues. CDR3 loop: CASSATRDTEAFF. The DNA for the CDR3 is TGTGCCAGCAGTGCCACGCGGGATACTGAAGCTTTCTTT.

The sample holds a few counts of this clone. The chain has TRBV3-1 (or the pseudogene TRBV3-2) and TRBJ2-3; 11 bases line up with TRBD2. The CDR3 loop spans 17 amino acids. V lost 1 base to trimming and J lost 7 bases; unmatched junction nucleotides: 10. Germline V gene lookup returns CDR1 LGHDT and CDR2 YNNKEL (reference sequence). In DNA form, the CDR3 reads TGTGCCAGCAGCCAAGGGGTAGCGGGAGGGAGTAAATATACGCAGTATTTT. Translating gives CASSQGVAGGSKYTQYF.

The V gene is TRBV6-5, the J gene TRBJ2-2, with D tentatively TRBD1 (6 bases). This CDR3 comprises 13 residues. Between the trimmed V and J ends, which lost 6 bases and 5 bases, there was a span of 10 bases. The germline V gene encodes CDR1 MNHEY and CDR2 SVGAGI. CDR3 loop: CASRLTGTGELFF. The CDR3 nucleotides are TGTGCCAGCAGATTAACAGGGACCGGGGAGCTGTTTTTT.

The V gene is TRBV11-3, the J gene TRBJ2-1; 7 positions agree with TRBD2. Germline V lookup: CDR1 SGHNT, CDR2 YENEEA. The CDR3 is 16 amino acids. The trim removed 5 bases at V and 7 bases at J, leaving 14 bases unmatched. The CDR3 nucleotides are TGTGCCAGCAGCGGCCGAGCGGGGCGGGGAAGGAATGAGCAGTTCTTC. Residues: CASSGRAGRGRNEQFF.

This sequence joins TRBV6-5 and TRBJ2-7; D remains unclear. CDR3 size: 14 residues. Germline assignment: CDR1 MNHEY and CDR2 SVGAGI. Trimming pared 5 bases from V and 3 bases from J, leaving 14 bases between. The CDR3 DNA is TGTGCCAGCAGTCAATATCAGATGAACTACGAGCAGTACTTC. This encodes CASSQYQMNYEQYF.

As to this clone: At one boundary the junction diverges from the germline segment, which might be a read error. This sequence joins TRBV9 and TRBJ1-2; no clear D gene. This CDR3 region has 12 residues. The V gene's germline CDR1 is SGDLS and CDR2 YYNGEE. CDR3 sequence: CASSVDLVGGNF. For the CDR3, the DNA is TGTGCCAGCAGCGTAGATCTTGTCGGCGGAAACTTC.

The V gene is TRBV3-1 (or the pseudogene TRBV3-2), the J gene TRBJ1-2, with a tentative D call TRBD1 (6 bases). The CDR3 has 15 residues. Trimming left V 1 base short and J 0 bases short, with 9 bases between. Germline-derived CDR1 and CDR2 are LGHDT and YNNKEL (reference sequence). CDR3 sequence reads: CASSQGDNSNYGYTF. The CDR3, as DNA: TGTGCCAGCAGCCAAGGGGACAACTCTAACTATGGCTACACCTTC.

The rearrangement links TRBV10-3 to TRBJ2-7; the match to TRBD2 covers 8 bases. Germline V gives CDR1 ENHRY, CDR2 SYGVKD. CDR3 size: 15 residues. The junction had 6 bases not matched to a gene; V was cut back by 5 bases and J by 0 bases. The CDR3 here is CAISSSSGPSYEQYF. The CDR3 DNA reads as TGTGCCATCAGTTCTTCTAGCGGGCCCTCCTACGAGCAGTACTTC.

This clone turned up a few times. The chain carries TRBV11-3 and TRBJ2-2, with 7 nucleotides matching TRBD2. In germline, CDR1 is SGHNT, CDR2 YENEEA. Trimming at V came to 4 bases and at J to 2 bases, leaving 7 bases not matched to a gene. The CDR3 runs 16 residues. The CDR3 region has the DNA TGTGCCAGCAGCTCTCACCGGGGGGTTAACACCGGGGAGCTGTTTTTT. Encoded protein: CASSSHRGVNTGELFF.